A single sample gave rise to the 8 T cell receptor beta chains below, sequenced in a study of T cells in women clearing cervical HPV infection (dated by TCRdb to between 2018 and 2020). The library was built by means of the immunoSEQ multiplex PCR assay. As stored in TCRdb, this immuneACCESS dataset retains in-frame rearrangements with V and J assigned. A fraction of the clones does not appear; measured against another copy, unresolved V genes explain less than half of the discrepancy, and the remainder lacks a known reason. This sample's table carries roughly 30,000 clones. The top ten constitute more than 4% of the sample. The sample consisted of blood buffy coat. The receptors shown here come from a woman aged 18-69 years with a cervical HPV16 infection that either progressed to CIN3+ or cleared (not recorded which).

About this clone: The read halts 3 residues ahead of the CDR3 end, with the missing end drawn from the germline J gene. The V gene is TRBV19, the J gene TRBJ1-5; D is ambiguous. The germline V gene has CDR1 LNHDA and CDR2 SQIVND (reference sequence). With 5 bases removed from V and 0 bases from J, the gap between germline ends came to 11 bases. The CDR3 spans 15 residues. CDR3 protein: CASSGQSYSNQPQHF. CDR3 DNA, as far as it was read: TGTGCCAGTAGTGGGCAGAGTTATAGCAATCAGCCC.

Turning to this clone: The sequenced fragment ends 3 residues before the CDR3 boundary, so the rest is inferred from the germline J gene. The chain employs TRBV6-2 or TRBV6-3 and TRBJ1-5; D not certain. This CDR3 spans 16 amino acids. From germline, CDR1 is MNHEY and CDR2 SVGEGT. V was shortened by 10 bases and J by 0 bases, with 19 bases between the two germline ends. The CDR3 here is CATTAGGWYSNQPQHF. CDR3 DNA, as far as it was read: TGTGCCACCACCGCGGGAGGGTGGTATAGCAATCAGCCC.

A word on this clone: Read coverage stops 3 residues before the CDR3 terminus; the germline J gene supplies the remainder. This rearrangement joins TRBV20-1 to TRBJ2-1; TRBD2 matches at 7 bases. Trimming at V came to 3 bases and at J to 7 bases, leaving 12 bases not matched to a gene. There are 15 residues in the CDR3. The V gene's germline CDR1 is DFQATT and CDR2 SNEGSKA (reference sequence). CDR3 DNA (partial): TGCAGTGCTAGGAATAACGGCGGGAGTTTAAATGAG. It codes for CSARNNGGSLNE. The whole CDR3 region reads CSARNNGGSLNEQFF.

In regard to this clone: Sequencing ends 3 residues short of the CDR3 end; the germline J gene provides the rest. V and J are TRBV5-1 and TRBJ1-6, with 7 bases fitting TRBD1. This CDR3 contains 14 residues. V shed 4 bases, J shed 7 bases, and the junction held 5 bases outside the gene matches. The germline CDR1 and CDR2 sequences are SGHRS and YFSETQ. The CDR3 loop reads CASSEGQVNSPLHF. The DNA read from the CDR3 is TGCGCCAGCAGCGAAGGACAGGTCAATTCACCC.

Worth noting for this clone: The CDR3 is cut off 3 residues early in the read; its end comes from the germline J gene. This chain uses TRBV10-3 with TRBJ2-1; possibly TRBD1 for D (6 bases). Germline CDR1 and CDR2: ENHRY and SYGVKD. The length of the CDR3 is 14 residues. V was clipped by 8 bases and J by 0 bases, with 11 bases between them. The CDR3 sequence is CAIQDRSSYNEQFF. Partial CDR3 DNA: TGTGCCATCCAAGACAGGAGCTCCTACAATGAG.

The sequenced CDR3 bases are TGTGCCAGCTCACCCCTCGGAGGGGACACC. It is translated as CASSPLGGDT. The CDR3 in full is CASSPLGGDTIYF. This rearrangement joins TRBV18 to TRBJ1-3; TRBD1 is a possible D gene (5 bases). The read is 3 residues too short to cover the CDR3 end, so that end is filled in from the germline J gene. This CDR3 is 13 amino acids long. The V gene's germline CDR1 is KGHSH and CDR2 LQKENI. Trimming cost V 3 bases and J 8 bases, with 11 bases left between them. Together with reference TRBV18 and TRBJ1-3, the CDR3 gives the full variable domain: NAGVMQNPRHLVRRRGQEARLRCSPMKGHSHVYWYRQLPEEGLKFMVYLQKENIIDESGMPKERFSAEFPKEGPSILRIQQVVRGDSAAYFCASSPLGGDTIYFGEGSWLTVV.

Incomplete CDR3 DNA: TGCAGTGCTACCGCCGGGACAGGGTTAGATTATCAGCCC. This gives the protein CSATAGTGLDYQP. The full CDR3 sequence reads CSATAGTGLDYQPQHF. The chain is built from TRBV20-1 and TRBJ1-5, with TRBD1 matching 9 bases. The CDR3 end falls 3 residues outside the read, so it is completed with the germline J gene. Germline V gene sequence: CDR1 DFQATT, CDR2 SNEGSKA (reference sequence). The ends lost 4 bases at V and 5 bases at J; junction bases unmatched: 12. This CDR3 comprises 16 residues.

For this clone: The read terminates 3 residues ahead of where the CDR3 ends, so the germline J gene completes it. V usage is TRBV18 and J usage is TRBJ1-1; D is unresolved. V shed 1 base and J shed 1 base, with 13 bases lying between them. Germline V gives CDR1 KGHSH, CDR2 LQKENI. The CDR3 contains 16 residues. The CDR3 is CASSPRKGSTNTEAFF. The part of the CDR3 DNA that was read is TGTGCCAGCTCACCACGTAAAGGCTCAACGAACACTGAA.